A selection of T cell receptor beta chains follows, all from one sample in a study of blood T cell repertoires in COVID-19. The assay was immunoSEQ multiplex PCR, and TCRdb's table has in-frame clones only and misses some. The table shows under 250,000 clones, with approximately 87% occurring only once. Sequencing input: peripheral blood. The source of these receptors is a woman aged 70-85 years with active or convalescent COVID-19. The conserved cysteine and the conserved F or W are not part of the CDR3 here. The D gene is left open where the match is weak. Not every row has a clone size; where given, it reads once, few, many or a size class.

abundance: -; v_gene: TRBV5-4; d_gene: TRBD1; CDR3aa: ASSLGPRTGGGEQY
abundance: -; v_gene: TRBV9; d_gene: TRBD2; CDR3aa: ASSAKAGGHVGEQF
abundance: -; v_gene: TRBV19; d_gene: TRBD1; CDR3aa: ASRYRGQPQH
abundance: few; v_gene: TRBV9; d_gene: -; CDR3aa: ASSGTGAQY
abundance: once; v_gene: TRBV2; d_gene: -; CDR3aa: ASSVRQGFHEQY
abundance: -; v_gene: TRBV5-6; d_gene: TRBD2; CDR3aa: ASSLERGGRNKADTQY
abundance: -; v_gene: TRBV6-6; d_gene: -; CDR3aa: ASCPSGQPYGYT
abundance: -; v_gene: TRBV5-4; d_gene: TRBD1; CDR3aa: ASSPGTGTLNSPLH
abundance: -; v_gene: TRBV7-8; d_gene: TRBD1; CDR3aa: ASSYPGTGGEQPQH
abundance: -; v_gene: TRBV6-5; d_gene: TRBD2; CDR3aa: ACRLAGAANEQF
abundance: -; v_gene: TRBV5-6; d_gene: -; CDR3aa: ASSTILAPLHQETQY
abundance: -; v_gene: TRBV5-1; d_gene: -; CDR3aa: ASSQGMFGGEQY
abundance: few; v_gene: TRBV10-2; d_gene: -; CDR3aa: ASSELVFSGNTEAF
abundance: -; v_gene: TRBV18; d_gene: -; CDR3aa: ASSLDRGYT
abundance: -; v_gene: TRBV7-2; d_gene: -; CDR3aa: ASSLTASYEQY
abundance: -; v_gene: TRBV6-5; d_gene: -; CDR3aa: ASSRSAGNEQY
abundance: -; v_gene: TRBV5-1; d_gene: TRBD1; CDR3aa: ASSSGQGAFTEAF
abundance: -; v_gene: TRBV5-1; d_gene: -; CDR3aa: ASSSGVGRAEAF
abundance: -; v_gene: TRBV3-1/TRBV3-2; d_gene: TRBD2; CDR3aa: ASSRTSGLETQY
abundance: -; v_gene: TRBV28; d_gene: -; CDR3aa: ASSLFTGTYGYT
abundance: -; v_gene: TRBV10-2; d_gene: TRBD2; CDR3aa: ANYSGTSRGEQY
abundance: -; v_gene: TRBV27; d_gene: TRBD1; CDR3aa: ASSLVLGTGVAEQY
abundance: -; v_gene: TRBV6-6; d_gene: TRBD1; CDR3aa: ASSRRLRDRSSYEQY
abundance: -; v_gene: TRBV7-2; d_gene: -; CDR3aa: ASSSRRDYEQY
abundance: -; v_gene: TRBV19; d_gene: -; CDR3aa: ASSATGGYGYT
abundance: -; v_gene: TRBV7-4; d_gene: -; CDR3aa: ASSWVQVAMGGYT
abundance: -; v_gene: TRBV7-9; d_gene: -; CDR3aa: ASSFGDSSEQY
abundance: -; v_gene: TRBV5-4; d_gene: -; CDR3aa: ASSSRTEATNEKLF
abundance: -; v_gene: TRBV5-1; d_gene: TRBD2; CDR3aa: ASSDTSASGDTQY
abundance: -; v_gene: TRBV28; d_gene: TRBD1; CDR3aa: ASSPGTGHQPQH